This T cell receptor (beta chain) was retrieved from a study of shared clonotypes between healthy human individuals. Whole-study context: Each donor's CD8 memory used one plate, CD8 naive two, each CD4 subset three.

CDR1 and CDR2 (germline): MNHEY, SMNVEV (reference sequence). This CDR3 comprises 16 residues. Trimming removed 5 bases from V and 0 bases from J, with 14 bases in between. Clones were sequenced by immunoSEQ multiplex PCR, and TCRdb holds only the in-frame ones, with some missing. The sample lists around 2,000,000 clones; approximately 94% were seen once. CD45RO-negative, CCR7-positively selected cells formed the naive CD8 fraction, excluding terminally differentiated effector memory CD45RA+ cells. The study's findings and limits: Compared with memory subsets, naive subsets generally had larger estimated richness. Some clonotypes were shared by all four sorted-subset donors, while others were not shared. The non-shared ones had lower generation probabilities than the shared ones.

The count of this clone is one. Its specificity is not known. This receptor was obtained from a man younger than 35 in good health. The genes are TRBV27 and TRBJ2-1; D ambiguous. The sample taken for sequencing was naive CD8+ T cells sorted from blood. CDR3 coding DNA: TGTGCCAGCAGTCTCCGGACCGTTAGCTCCTACAATGAGCAGTTCTTC. Translation: CASSLRTVSSYNEQFF.